The rows below give T cell receptor beta chains drawn from one sample of a study of blood T cell repertoires in COVID-19. Repertoires were generated with immunoSEQ multiplex PCR, while TCRdb's copy carries only in-frame clones and drops some. Altogether some 280,000 clones are present, 89% being singletons, with the ten largest covering 12%. The sample consisted of peripheral blood. The receptors were sampled from a woman aged 55-69 years with acute or convalescent COVID-19. Both conserved end residues are part of each CDR3. The D gene is left open where the match is weak. Expanded clones get a size class; other rows say once, few or many, or leave the size out.

len: 14; j_gene: TRBJ2-5; d_gene: NA; abundance: NA; v_gene: TRBV9; CDR3aa: CASSPSQGKETQYF; CDR3nt: TGTGCCAGCAGCCCCAGTCAGGGGAAAGAGACCCAGTACTTC
len: 14; j_gene: TRBJ1-5; d_gene: NA; abundance: NA; v_gene: TRBV25-1; CDR3aa: CASKGDTSNQPQHF; CDR3nt: TGTGCCAGTAAGGGGGATACTAGCAATCAGCCCCAGCATTTT
len: 11; j_gene: TRBJ2-7; d_gene: TRBD2; abundance: NA; v_gene: TRBV20-1; CDR3aa: CSAGGRDEQYF; CDR3nt: TGCAGCGCCGGAGGGAGGGACGAGCAGTACTTC
len: 12; j_gene: TRBJ1-1; d_gene: NA; abundance: NA; v_gene: TRBV19; CDR3aa: CASNSRGTEAFF; CDR3nt: TGTGCCAGTAATTCGAGAGGCACTGAAGCTTTCTTT
len: 12; j_gene: TRBJ2-3; d_gene: NA; abundance: NA; v_gene: TRBV5-1; CDR3aa: CASSQGEDTQYF; CDR3nt: TGCGCCAGCAGCCAGGGTGAGGATACGCAGTATTTT
len: 16; j_gene: TRBJ1-4; d_gene: TRBD1; abundance: NA; v_gene: TRBV18; CDR3aa: CASSPKNRGTNEKLFF; CDR3nt: TGTGCCAGCTCACCGAAGAACAGGGGCACTAATGAAAAACTGTTTTTT
len: 17; j_gene: TRBJ2-2; d_gene: TRBD2; abundance: NA; v_gene: TRBV10-3; CDR3aa: CAISNRTSGVSTGELFF; CDR3nt: TGTGCCATCAGTAACCGGACTAGCGGGGTGTCCACCGGGGAGCTGTTTTTT
len: 15; j_gene: TRBJ2-1; d_gene: TRBD2; abundance: once; v_gene: TRBV19; CDR3aa: CASSIGLAGGNEQFF; CDR3nt: TGTGCCAGTAGTATAGGACTAGCGGGAGGGAATGAGCAGTTCTTC
len: 14; j_gene: TRBJ1-1; d_gene: TRBD1; abundance: once; v_gene: TRBV2; CDR3aa: CATRRGPLFTEAFF; CDR3nt: TGTGCCACCAGGAGGGGGCCCCTGTTTACTGAAGCTTTCTTT
len: 16; j_gene: TRBJ2-2; d_gene: NA; abundance: NA; v_gene: TRBV4-3; CDR3aa: CASSQAGKVDTGELFF; CDR3nt: TGCGCCAGCAGCCAGGCGGGGAAAGTGGACACCGGGGAGCTGTTTTTT
len: 14; j_gene: TRBJ1-6; d_gene: NA; abundance: NA; v_gene: TRBV5-6; CDR3aa: CASSLAGGNSPLHF; CDR3nt: TGTGCCAGCAGCTTGGCGGGGGGGAATTCACCCCTCCACTTT
len: 16; j_gene: TRBJ1-1; d_gene: TRBD1; abundance: NA; v_gene: TRBV15; CDR3aa: CATSRSLGQGGTEAFF; CDR3nt: TGTGCCACCAGCAGATCCCTAGGACAGGGGGGAACTGAAGCTTTCTTT
len: 12; j_gene: TRBJ1-5; d_gene: NA; abundance: NA; v_gene: TRBV2; CDR3aa: CASSRSNQPQHF; CDR3nt: TGTGCCAGCAGCCGTAGCAATCAGCCCCAGCATTTT
len: 14; j_gene: TRBJ1-2; d_gene: NA; abundance: NA; v_gene: TRBV9; CDR3aa: CASSPKGRGYGYTF; CDR3nt: TGTGCCAGCAGCCCCAAGGGGCGAGGCTATGGCTACACCTTC
len: 13; j_gene: TRBJ2-5; d_gene: TRBD2; abundance: NA; v_gene: TRBV15; CDR3aa: CATSAGLAKTQYF; CDR3nt: TGTGCCACCAGCGCGGGACTAGCTAAGACCCAGTACTTC
len: 14; j_gene: TRBJ2-1; d_gene: NA; abundance: NA; v_gene: TRBV4-3; CDR3aa: CASSQDRGLNEQFF; CDR3nt: TGCGCCAGCAGCCAAGATAGAGGGCTAAATGAGCAGTTCTTC
len: 17; j_gene: TRBJ1-1; d_gene: TRBD1; abundance: NA; v_gene: TRBV27; CDR3aa: CASSLIWSGGMNTEAFF; CDR3nt: TGTGCCAGCAGTTTAATCTGGTCAGGGGGTATGAACACTGAAGCTTTCTTT